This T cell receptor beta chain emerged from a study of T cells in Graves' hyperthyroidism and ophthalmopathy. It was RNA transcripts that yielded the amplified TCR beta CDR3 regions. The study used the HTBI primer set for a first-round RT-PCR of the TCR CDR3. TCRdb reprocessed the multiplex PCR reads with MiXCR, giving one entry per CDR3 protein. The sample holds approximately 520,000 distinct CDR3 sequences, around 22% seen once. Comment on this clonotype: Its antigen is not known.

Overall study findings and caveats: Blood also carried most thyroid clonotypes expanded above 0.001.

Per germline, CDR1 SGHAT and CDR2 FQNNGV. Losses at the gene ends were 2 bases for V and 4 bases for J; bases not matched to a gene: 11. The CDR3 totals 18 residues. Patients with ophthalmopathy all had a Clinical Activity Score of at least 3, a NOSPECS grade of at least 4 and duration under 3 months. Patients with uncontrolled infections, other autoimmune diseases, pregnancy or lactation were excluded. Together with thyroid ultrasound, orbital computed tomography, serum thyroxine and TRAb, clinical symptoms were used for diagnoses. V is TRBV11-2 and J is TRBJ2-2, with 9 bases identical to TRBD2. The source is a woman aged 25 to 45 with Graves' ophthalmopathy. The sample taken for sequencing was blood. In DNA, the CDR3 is TGTGCCAGCAGCTTAATGGCCAGCGGGGGGACCATCACCGGGGAGCTGTTTTTT. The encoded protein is CASSLMASGGTITGELFF.